One sample yielded the 26 T cell receptor beta chains listed below, sequenced in a study of regulatory T cells in long-lasting Graves disease (dated by TCRdb to the early 2020s). This sample's time point label indicates: newly diagnosed GD, antithyroid drugs for less than 3 months. For both TCR sequencing and RNA sequencing, RNA was extracted from PBMCs in TRIzol. Receptors were amplified or captured by multiplex PCR. This sample was sequenced with an Illumina HiSeq 4000. To build TCR beta libraries, CDR3 regions were amplified by Arm-PCR using iRepertoire HTBI primers. Through fastp at Q25 and MiXCR, TCRdb rebuilt clones from the public reads, retaining in-frame beta chains. Rows with one shared CDR3 protein collapse into an entry with the most common genes and DNA. The sample includes 580,000 or so distinct CDR3 sequences, with roughly 16% observed a single time. About 11% of the sample is in the top ten clones.

The same sample was also studied in work on T cells in Graves' hyperthyroidism and ophthalmopathy.

Material: peripheral blood mononuclear cells (PBMCs), obtained at new diagnosis, from a patient treated with antithyroid drugs. The receptors come from a man between 18 and 29 years old with Graves disease. Donor details come from another sample of the same person, matched by shared clones.

This clonotype was observed at least ten times. Written as DNA, the CDR3 is TGTGCCAGCAGCCGGGACTTTCAAGAGACCCAGTACTTC. Encoded protein: CASSRDFQETQYF. The rearrangement links TRBV11-2 to TRBJ2-5; a possible D gene is TRBD2 (6 bases). Trimming shortened V by 5 bases and J by 2 bases, and 9 bases separated the two germline ends. Germline V gene data show CDR1 as SGHAT and CDR2 as FQNNGV. The CDR3 covers 13 residues. Full variable domain (rest looked up from reference TRBV11-2 and TRBJ2-5): EAGVAQSPRYKIIEKRQSVAFWCNPISGHATLYWYQQILGQGPKLLIQFQNNGVVDDSQLPKDRFSAERLKGVDSTLKIQPAKLEDSAVYLCASSRDFQETQYFGPGTRLLVL.

This clonotype was detected ten times or more. The J gene is TRBJ2-5, the V gene TRBV20-1; 11 nucleotides line up with TRBD2. This CDR3 spans 17 amino acids. V gave up 1 base and J gave up 0 bases; unmatched junction bases: 7. The V gene's germline CDR1 is DFQATT and CDR2 SNEGSKA (reference sequence). The CDR3 DNA is TGCAGTGCTAGAGTAACTAGCGGGGGAAACTACCAAGAGACCCAGTACTTC. The encoded protein is CSARVTSGGNYQETQYF.

This clonotype was recorded at least ten times. The chain uses TRBV7-2 and TRBJ2-1; 8 bases are shared with TRBD2. Germline lookup yields CDR1 SGHTA and CDR2 FQGNSA. This CDR3 comprises 17 residues. Trimming at V came to 5 bases and at J to 3 bases, leaving 12 bases not matched to a gene. CDR3 DNA: TGTGCCAGCAGCCGTGGGTGGCGGGAGGCGGGCTACAATGAGCAGTTCTTC. Protein: CASSRGWREAGYNEQFF.

This clonotype was counted at least ten times. The chain couples TRBV7-8 to TRBJ2-7, with D tentatively TRBD2 (5 bases). Germline V gene data show CDR1 as SGHVS and CDR2 as FQNEAQ. V dropped 5 bases and J dropped 0 bases, with 8 bases sitting between them. CDR3 length equals 13 residues. The CDR3 is CASSRENSYEQYF. The DNA of the CDR3 is TGTGCCAGCAGCCGGGAAAACTCCTACGAGCAGTACTTC.

This clonotype has ten or more counts. The rearrangement uses TRBV3-1 and TRBJ2-3; a possible D gene is TRBD2 (6 bases). CDR3 length: 16 amino acids. V was clipped by 0 bases and J by 3 bases, with 13 bases between them. Germline V CDR1 and CDR2: LGHDT, YNNKEL (reference sequence). The CDR3 is CASSQDRGIGTDTQYF. CDR3 sequence (DNA): TGTGCCAGCAGCCAAGATCGGGGGATAGGAACAGATACGCAGTATTTT.

The J gene is TRBJ2-1, the V gene TRBV30, with D perhaps matching TRBD2 (6 bases). V was cut by 0 bases and J by 10 bases, with 13 bases left in between. The CDR3 consists of 13 residues. The germline V gene encodes CDR1 GTSNPN and CDR2 SVGIG (reference sequence). The CDR3 DNA reads as TGTGCCTGGAGTGTAGGCGGGGAGAGCGAGCAGTTCTTC. It translates to CAWSVGGESEQFF. The variable domain in full, with the rest retrieved from reference TRBV30 and TRBJ2-1, is SQTIHQWPATLVQPVGSPLSLECTVEGTSNPNLYWYRQAAGRGLQLLFYSVGIGQISSEVPQNLSASRPQDRQFILSSKKLLLSDSGFYLCAWSVGGESEQFFGPGTRLTVL.

There are many counts of this clonotype. This chain links TRBV19 with TRBJ2-2; 7 bases map to TRBD1. Germline CDR1 reads LNHDA; CDR2 reads SQIVND (reference sequence). The CDR3 has 14 amino acids. V was pared by 6 bases and J by 5 bases, with 6 bases of the junction left unmatched. CDR3 loop: CASSPDRTTGELFF. The CDR3 DNA is TGTGCCAGTAGCCCGGACAGGACTACCGGGGAGCTGTTTTTT.

The chain combines TRBV6-2 or TRBV6-3 with TRBJ2-3; no clear D gene. The V end was cut by 11 bases, the J end by 2 bases, with 11 bases between. Germline assignment: CDR1 MNHEY and CDR2 SVGEGT. This CDR3 region has 12 residues. Written as DNA, the CDR3 is TGTGCCTGTGGGAAGTACACAGATACGCAGTATTTT. It specifies CACGKYTDTQYF.

At least ten counts were recorded for this clonotype. V usage is TRBV12-3 or TRBV12-4 and J usage is TRBJ2-7; TRBD1 aligns across 9 bases. Germline trimming cut 5 bases from V and 6 bases from J; bases unmatched to any gene: 5. This CDR3 region has 13 residues. The CDR3 DNA follows: TGTGCCAGCAGTGTGGGACAGGGAGGCGAGCAGTACTTC. Amino acid sequence: CASSVGQGGEQYF.

This clonotype was detected many times. The chain couples TRBV11-2 to TRBJ2-7, with 15 bases aligning to TRBD2. CDR1 and CDR2 (germline): SGHAT, FQNNGV. The J segment lost 7 bases and the V segment lost 7 bases, leaving 17 bases of the junction unmatched. The CDR3 consists of 18 residues. For the CDR3, the DNA is TGTGCCAGCAACATCGGACTAGCGGGAGGGCCTCGGTGGGAGGAGCAGTACTTC. This translates into CASNIGLAGGPRWEEQYF.

This clonotype was seen many times. This sequence joins TRBV9 and TRBJ2-1; D tentatively reads TRBD1 or TRBD2 (6 bases each). V shed 3 bases and J shed 4 bases, with 11 bases lying between them. This CDR3 comprises 14 residues. Looked up from germline, CDR1 is SGDLS and CDR2 is YYNGEE. Here the CDR3 reads CASSASGAYNEQFF. Written as DNA, the CDR3 is TGTGCCAGCAGCGCCTCGGGGGCATACAATGAGCAGTTCTTC.

CDR3 DNA: TGTGCCAGCAAGCCCGGGACAGCCGCCTACGAGCAGTACTTC. Translating it yields CASKPGTAAYEQYF. The rearrangement joins TRBV13 to TRBJ2-7; 7 bases line up with TRBD1. CDR3 length: 14 amino acids. Germline CDR1 and CDR2: PRHDT and FYEKMQ (reference sequence). The junction had 8 bases not matched to a gene; V was cut back by 7 bases and J by 2 bases.

This clonotype was found many times. V is TRBV27 and J is TRBJ1-4; TRBD1 matches 8 bases. CDR1 MNHEY and CDR2 SMNVEV come from the germline V gene (reference sequence). The CDR3 is 18 residues long. V gave up 4 bases and J gave up 0 bases; unmatched junction bases: 10. This chain's CDR3 is CASSSRTGRGATNEKLFF. As DNA, the CDR3 is TGTGCCAGCAGTTCTCGGACAGGGAGGGGGGCAACTAATGAAAAACTGTTTTTT.

This clonotype was seen at least ten times. This chain joins TRBV6-5 and TRBJ2-1; 13 positions agree with TRBD2. The CDR3 sequence is 16 residues long. The V gene's germline CDR1 is MNHEY and CDR2 SVGAGI. Germline trimming cut 4 bases from V and 5 bases from J; bases unmatched to any gene: 5. This chain's CDR3 is CASSFVTSGRNNEQFF. For the CDR3, the DNA is TGTGCCAGCAGTTTCGTGACTAGCGGGAGGAACAATGAGCAGTTCTTC.

V is TRBV7-2 and J is TRBJ1-2; 7 bases agree with TRBD1. The germline V gene has CDR1 SGHTA and CDR2 FQGNSA. V lost 5 bases, J lost 7 bases, and 7 bases stayed unmatched. The CDR3 has 13 residues. The CDR3 here is CASSPRQGAGYTF. The DNA for the CDR3 is TGTGCCAGCAGCCCCCGACAGGGAGCTGGCTACACCTTC.

V is TRBV11-2 and J is TRBJ2-5; D tentatively reads TRBD1 or TRBD2 (5 bases each). Germline CDR1 SGHAT, CDR2 FQNNGV. The V gene lost 5 bases and the J gene lost 5 bases, with 15 bases spanning the gap. The CDR3 length is 14 residues. In nucleotides, the CDR3 is TGTGCCAGCAGCCAAGGGGCGACGGGGGAGACCCAGTACTTC. Encoded protein: CASSQGATGETQYF.

This clonotype was seen at least ten times. The chain combines TRBV27 with TRBJ1-1, with 11 bases that match TRBD1. The germline V gene encodes CDR1 MNHEY and CDR2 SMNVEV (reference sequence). V dropped 8 bases and J dropped 3; count of bases not matched to a gene: 2. The length of the CDR3 is 13 residues. CDR3 coding DNA: TGTGCCAGCGGACAGGGGGCGTACACTGAAGCTTTCTTT. This encodes CASGQGAYTEAFF.

J is TRBJ2-5 and V is TRBV28, with D unclear. With 6 bases removed from V and 1 base from J, the gap between germline ends came to 15 bases. CDR3 length equals 15 residues. CDR1 is MDHEN and CDR2 is SYDVKM in the germline V gene. The CDR3 is CASSRPRNLQETQYF. The DNA for the CDR3 is TGTGCCAGCAGCCGGCCCAGGAATCTCCAAGAGACCCAGTACTTC. The entire variable domain, with the rest obtained from reference TRBV28 and TRBJ2-5, is as follows: DVKVTQSSRYLVKRTGEKVFLECVQDMDHENMFWYRQDPGLGLRLIYFSYDVKMKEKGDIPEGYSVSREKKERFSLILESASTNQTSMYLCASSRPRNLQETQYFGPGTRLLVL.

The chain carries TRBV6-1 and TRBJ1-2; maybe TRBD1 (6 bases). CDR1 and CDR2 from the germline V gene are MNHNS and SASEGT. Trimming removed 6 bases at V and 9 bases at J, with 14 bases between. This CDR3 is built from 12 residues. CDR3 residues: CASRQGEGRYTF. CDR3 bases: TGTGCCAGCAGACAGGGCGAGGGTCGCTACACCTTC.

Many counts were recorded for this clonotype. V usage is TRBV15 and J usage is TRBJ2-2; 7 bases match TRBD2. Trimming removed 5 bases from V and 0 bases from J; junction bases left unmatched: 3. The CDR3 is 15 residues long. Per germline, CDR1 LNHNV and CDR2 YYDKDF (reference sequence). This CDR3 is CATSAGTTNTGELFF. As DNA, the CDR3 is TGTGCCACCAGCGCCGGGACTACGAACACCGGGGAGCTGTTTTTT.

The chain uses TRBV29-1 and TRBJ2-5; 9 positions match TRBD2. Germline CDR1 reads SQVTM; CDR2 reads ANQGSEA. The length of the CDR3 is 15 residues. With V trimmed by 5 bases and J by 7 bases, 14 bases remained unmatched. CDR3 in amino acids: CSVRDRAGGRGTQYF. The CDR3, as DNA: TGCAGCGTTCGAGACCGAGCGGGAGGTCGTGGGACCCAGTACTTC.

In its sample, this clonotype was seen a few times. The V gene is TRBV30, the J gene TRBJ2-7; D remains ambiguous. This CDR3 has 10 residues. With 5 bases removed from V and 3 bases from J, the gap between germline ends came to 5 bases. The V gene's germline CDR1 is GTSNPN and CDR2 SVGIG (reference sequence). CDR3 bases: TGTGCCTGGGGGCTCTACGAGCAGTACTTC. It is translated as CAWGLYEQYF. The complete variable domain, with remaining parts taken from reference TRBV30 and TRBJ2-7, reads SQTIHQWPATLVQPVGSPLSLECTVEGTSNPNLYWYRQAAGRGLQLLFYSVGIGQISSEVPQNLSASRPQDRQFILSSKKLLLSDSGFYLCAWGLYEQYFGPGTRLTVT.

The table lists this clonotype with many counts. The V call is TRBV29-1, the J call TRBJ2-1, with 7 positions matching TRBD1. The CDR3 runs to 14 residues. The germline gives CDR1 SQVTM, CDR2 ANQGSEA. J gave up 7 bases and V 8 bases, and 14 bases lay outside the gene matches. The CDR3 DNA is TGCAGCTCCACCCTAGACAGGGTACTAAATGAGCAGTTCTTC. Translation gives CSSTLDRVLNEQFF.

The CDR3 DNA reads as TGTGCCGGAGCGGGGAGCACAGATACGCAGTATTTT. Translating gives CAGAGSTDTQYF. This chain uses TRBV30 with TRBJ2-3; TRBD2 matches at 7 bases. The CDR3 spans 12 residues. CDR1 and CDR2 (germline): GTSNPN, SVGIG (reference sequence). The V and J ends lost 8 bases and 0 bases, in that order; junction bases with no gene match: 2.

About this clonotype: Given a much more abundant clone one base away, this may be a read error. The genes are TRBV13 and TRBJ2-3; 8 nucleotides agree with TRBD2. CDR1 is PRHDT and CDR2 is FYEKMQ in the germline V gene (reference sequence). Losses at the gene ends were 5 bases for V and 0 bases for J; bases not matched to a gene: 7. This CDR3 is 16 amino acids long. CDR3 sequence (DNA): TGTGCCAGCAGCGCCCCGACTAGCGTTAGCACAGATACGCAGTATTTT. It codes for CASSAPTSVSTDTQYF.

This clonotype was picked up a small number of times. The chain recombines TRBV11-2 with TRBJ2-5; 7 bases line up with TRBD2. In germline, CDR1 is SGHAT, CDR2 FQNNGV. The V segment lost 3 bases and the J segment 5 bases; nucleotides outside the gene matches: 9. This CDR3 has 15 residues. CDR3 residues: CASSLAPGEGETQYF. In DNA, the CDR3 is TGTGCCAGCAGCTTGGCTCCGGGGGAGGGGGAGACCCAGTACTTC.